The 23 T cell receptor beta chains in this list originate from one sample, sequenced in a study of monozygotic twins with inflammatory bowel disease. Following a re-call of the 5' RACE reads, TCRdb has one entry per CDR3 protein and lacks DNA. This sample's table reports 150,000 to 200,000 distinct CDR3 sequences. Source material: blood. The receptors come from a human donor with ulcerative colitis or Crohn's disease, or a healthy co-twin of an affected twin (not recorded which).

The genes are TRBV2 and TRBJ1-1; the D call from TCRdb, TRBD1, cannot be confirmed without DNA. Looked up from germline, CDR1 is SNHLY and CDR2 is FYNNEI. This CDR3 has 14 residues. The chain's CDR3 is CASSVDREDTEAFF.

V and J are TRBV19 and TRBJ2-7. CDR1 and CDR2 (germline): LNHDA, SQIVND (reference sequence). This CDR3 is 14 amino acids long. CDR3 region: CASSPTDGAYEQYF.

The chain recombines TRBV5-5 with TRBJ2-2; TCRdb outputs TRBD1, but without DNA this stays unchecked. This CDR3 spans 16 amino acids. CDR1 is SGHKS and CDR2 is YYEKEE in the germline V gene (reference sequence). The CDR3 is CASSLFIDRNTGELFF.

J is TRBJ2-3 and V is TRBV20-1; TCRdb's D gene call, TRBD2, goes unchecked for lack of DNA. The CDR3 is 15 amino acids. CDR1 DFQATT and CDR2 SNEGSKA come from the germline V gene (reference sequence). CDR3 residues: CSARETSGSIITQYF.

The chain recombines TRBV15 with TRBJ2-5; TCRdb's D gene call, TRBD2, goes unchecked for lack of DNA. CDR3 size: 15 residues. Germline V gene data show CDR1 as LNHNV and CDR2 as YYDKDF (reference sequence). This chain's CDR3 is CATSRLAGVQETQYF.

The CDR3 region is CASSLDLGLAKNMQYF. The chain recombines TRBV11-2 with TRBJ2-4. Germline CDR1 SGHAT, CDR2 FQNNGV. The CDR3 has 16 residues. Filled out from reference TRBV11-2 and TRBJ2-4, the complete variable domain reads EAGVAQSPRYKIIEKRQSVAFWCNPISGHATLYWYQQILGQGPKLLIQFQNNGVVDDSQLPKDRFSAERLKGVDSTLKIQPAKLEDSAVYLCASSLDLGLAKNMQYFGAGTRLSVL.

The CDR3 is CSARDNSRNNQPQHF. The chain has TRBV20-1 and TRBJ1-5. CDR1 and CDR2 from the germline V gene are DFQATT and SNEGSKA (reference sequence). The CDR3 runs to 15 residues.

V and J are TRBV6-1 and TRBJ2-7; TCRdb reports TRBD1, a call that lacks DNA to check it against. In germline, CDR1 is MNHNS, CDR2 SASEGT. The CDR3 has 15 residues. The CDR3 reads CASRARGQRTYEQYF.

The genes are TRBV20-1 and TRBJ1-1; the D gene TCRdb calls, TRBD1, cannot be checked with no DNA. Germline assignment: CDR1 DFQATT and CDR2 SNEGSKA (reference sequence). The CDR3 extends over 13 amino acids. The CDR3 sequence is CSARTGMGTEAFF.

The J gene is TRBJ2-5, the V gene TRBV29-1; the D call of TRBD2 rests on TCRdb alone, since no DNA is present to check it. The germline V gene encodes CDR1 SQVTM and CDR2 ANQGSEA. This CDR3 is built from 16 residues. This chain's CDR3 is CSVDPLAGGPLETQYF. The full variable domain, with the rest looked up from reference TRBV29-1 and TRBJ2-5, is SAVISQKPSRDICQRGTSLTIQCQVDSQVTMMFWYRQQPGQSLTLIATANQGSEATYESGFVIDKFPISRPNLTFSTLTVSNMSPEDSSIYLCSVDPLAGGPLETQYFGPGTRLLVL.

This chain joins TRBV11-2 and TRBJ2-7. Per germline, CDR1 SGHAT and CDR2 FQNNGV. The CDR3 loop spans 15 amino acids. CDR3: CASRQIGRKSYEQYF.

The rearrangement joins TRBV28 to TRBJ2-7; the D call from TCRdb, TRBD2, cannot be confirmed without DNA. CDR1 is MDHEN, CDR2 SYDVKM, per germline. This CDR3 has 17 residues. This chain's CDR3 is CASSSLGGLAGGGEQYF.

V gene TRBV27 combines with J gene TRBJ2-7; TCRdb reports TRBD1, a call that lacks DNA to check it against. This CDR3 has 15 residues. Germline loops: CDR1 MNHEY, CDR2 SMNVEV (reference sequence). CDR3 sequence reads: CASSLSPTGGYEQYF.

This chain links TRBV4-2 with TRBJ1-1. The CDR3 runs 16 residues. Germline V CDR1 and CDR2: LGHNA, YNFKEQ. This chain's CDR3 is CASSQDGGSADTEAFF.

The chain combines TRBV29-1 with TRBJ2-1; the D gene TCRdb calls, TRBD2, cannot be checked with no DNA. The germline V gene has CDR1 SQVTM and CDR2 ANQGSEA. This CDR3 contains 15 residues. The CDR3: CSVVGSGTSYNEQFF.

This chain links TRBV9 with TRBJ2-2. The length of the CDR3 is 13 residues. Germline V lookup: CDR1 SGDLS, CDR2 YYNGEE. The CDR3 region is CASSINKRGELFF.

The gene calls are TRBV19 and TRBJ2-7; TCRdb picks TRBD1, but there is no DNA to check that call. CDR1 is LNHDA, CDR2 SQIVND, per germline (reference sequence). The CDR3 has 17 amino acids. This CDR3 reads CASSLGPSGTGVYEQYF.

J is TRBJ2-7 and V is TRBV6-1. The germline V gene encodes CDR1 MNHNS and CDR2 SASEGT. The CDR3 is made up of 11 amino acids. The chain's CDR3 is CASSEANEQYF.

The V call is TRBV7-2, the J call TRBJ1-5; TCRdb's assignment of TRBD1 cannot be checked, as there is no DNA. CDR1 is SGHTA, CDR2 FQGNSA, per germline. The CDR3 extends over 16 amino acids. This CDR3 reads CASSFRDTLGNQPQHF.

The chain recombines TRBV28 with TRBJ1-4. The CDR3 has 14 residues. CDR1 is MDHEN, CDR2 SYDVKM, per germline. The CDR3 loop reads CASSFLAVPEKLFF.

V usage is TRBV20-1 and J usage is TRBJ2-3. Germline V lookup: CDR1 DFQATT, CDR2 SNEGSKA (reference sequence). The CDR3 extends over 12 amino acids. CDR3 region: CSAATSADTQYF.

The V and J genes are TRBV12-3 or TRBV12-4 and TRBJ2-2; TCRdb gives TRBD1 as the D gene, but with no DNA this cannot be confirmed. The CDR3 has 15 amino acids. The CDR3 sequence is CASSLGGSVTGELFF.

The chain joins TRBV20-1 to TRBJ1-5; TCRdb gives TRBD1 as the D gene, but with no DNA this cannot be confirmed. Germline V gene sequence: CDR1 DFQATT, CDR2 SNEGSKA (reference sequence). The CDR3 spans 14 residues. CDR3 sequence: CSATDRGMYQPQHF.